These 9 T cell receptor beta chains came from one sample sequenced in a study of cytomegalovirus exposure and HLA in healthy donors. Use of 60 Vbeta and 13 Jbeta primers characterized the PCR. TCRdb's copy holds only in-frame clones and misses some; the assay was immunoSEQ multiplex PCR. The sample contains roughly 130,000 clones, 73% of which appear only once. Sequencing was carried out using PBMCs. The receptors come from a woman aged 40 to 50 in good health and CMV-seropositive.

In its sample, this clone was seen once. The CDR3 region is CASSLVKASEQFF. CDR3 sequence (DNA): TGTGCCAGCAGCTTAGTTAAAGCTAGTGAGCAGTTCTTC. This chain uses TRBV11-2 with TRBJ2-1; D is undetermined. Trimming pared 1 base from V and 9 bases from J, leaving 10 bases between. Germline lookup yields CDR1 SGHAT and CDR2 FQNNGV. The CDR3 length is 13 residues.

This clone appeared once. J is TRBJ2-5 and V is TRBV5-1; the D gene is possibly TRBD2 (5 bases). CDR1 and CDR2 from the germline V gene are SGHRS and YFSETQ. This CDR3 has 15 amino acids. The V end was cut by 4 bases, the J end by 5 bases, with 18 bases between. The CDR3 is CASSTQPRPGETQYF. CDR3 bases: TGCGCCAGCAGCACCCAGCCTCGTCCGGGGGAGACCCAGTACTTC.

V gene TRBV7-9 combines with J gene TRBJ1-1; D possibly corresponds to TRBD1 (6 bases). The V end lost 1 base, the J end lost 8 bases, and 14 bases lay between the germline ends. This CDR3 region has 14 residues. Germline CDR1 is SEHNR and CDR2 is FQNEAQ (reference sequence). In DNA, the CDR3 is TGTGCCAGCAGCTTAGAGGGGGTCGTTGCCGAAGCTTTCTTT. Protein sequence: CASSLEGVVAEAFF. Full variable domain (outside the CDR3, taken from reference TRBV7-9 and TRBJ1-1): DTGVSQNPRHKITKRGQNVTFRCDPISEHNRLYWYRQTLGQGPEFLTYFQNEAQLEKSRLLSDRFSAERPKGSFSTLEIQRTEQGDSAMYLCASSLEGVVAEAFFGQGTRLTVV.

This rearrangement joins TRBV4-2 to TRBJ2-2; 8 bases map to TRBD2. CDR1 is LGHNA, CDR2 YNFKEQ, per germline. J was trimmed by 0 bases and V by 0 bases; bases with no gene match: 12. This CDR3 region has 20 residues. The CDR3 loop is CASSQDRLIAGPTNTGELFF. CDR3 coding DNA: TGTGCCAGCAGCCAAGATCGGTTGATAGCGGGACCAACGAACACCGGGGAGCTGTTTTTT.

This clone has just a few counts. The chain employs TRBV7-9 and TRBJ1-3; TRBD1 might be the D (5 bases). The CDR3 has 14 amino acids. The V and J ends lost 1 base and 6 bases respectively, with 10 bases between them. CDR1 and CDR2 from the germline V gene are SEHNR and FQNEAQ (reference sequence). CDR3 sequence (DNA): TGTGCCAGCAGCTTAGGGGGCAGGACAAACACCATATATTTT. Translation gives CASSLGGRTNTIYF. The variable domain in full, completed from reference TRBV7-9 and TRBJ1-3, reads DTGVSQNPRHKITKRGQNVTFRCDPISEHNRLYWYRQTLGQGPEFLTYFQNEAQLEKSRLLSDRFSAERPKGSFSTLEIQRTEQGDSAMYLCASSLGGRTNTIYFGEGSWLTVV.

V and J are TRBV11-1 and TRBJ2-7; the D gene is possibly TRBD2 (6 bases). The CDR3 runs 14 residues. V shed 2 bases and J shed 4 bases, with 12 bases lying between them. Germline CDR1 SGHAT, CDR2 FQDESV (reference sequence). CDR3 nucleotide sequence: TGTGCCAGCAGCTTATCTGGGGCGGGGTACGAGCAGTACTTC. It specifies CASSLSGAGYEQYF.

The V gene is TRBV5-5, the J gene TRBJ2-7, with TRBD2 identical over 7 bases. The V gene end was trimmed by 0 bases and the J gene end by 0 bases; junction bases not matched to a gene: 3. Germline loops: CDR1 SGHKS, CDR2 YYEKEE (reference sequence). This CDR3 comprises 15 residues. The CDR3: CASSLEGGDSYEQYF. In DNA form, the CDR3 reads TGTGCCAGCAGCTTGGAGGGAGGGGACTCCTACGAGCAGTACTTC.

This clone appeared a few times. This rearrangement joins TRBV12-5 to TRBJ2-1, with 7 bases matching TRBD1. Germline trimming cut 4 bases from V and 8 bases from J; bases unmatched to any gene: 11. Germline V CDR1 and CDR2: LGHNT, FRNRAP. The CDR3 is made up of 15 amino acids. The CDR3 sequence is CASGSGDSSRDEQFF. The CDR3 DNA reads TGTGCTAGTGGTTCTGGGGACAGCTCAAGGGATGAGCAGTTCTTC. The full variable domain, rest sourced from reference TRBV12-5 and TRBJ2-1, is DARVTQTPRHKVTEMGQEVTMRCQPILGHNTVFWYRQTMMQGLELLAYFRNRAPLDDSGMPKDRFSAEMPDATLATLKIQPSEPRDSAVYFCASGSGDSSRDEQFFGPGTRLTVL.

The sample holds one count of this clone. V gene TRBV28 combines with J gene TRBJ2-5, with 7 positions matching TRBD1. The end of the DNA fits TRBJ2-7 better, so the J call may be wrong. The CDR3 loop spans 15 amino acids. From germline, CDR1 is MDHEN and CDR2 SYDVKM. The CDR3, as DNA: TGTGCCAGCAGTTTATCCCGGGACAGTCCCTACGAGCAGTACTTC. Residues: CASSLSRDSPYEQYF.